The clone carrying this TCR beta chain was observed at least ten times. TCRdb re-called the RT-PCR reads through MiXCR, storing one row per CDR3 protein. The sample contains about 700,000 distinct CDR3 sequences, 14% of which appear only once. V lost 2 bases and J 4 bases, leaving 5 bases between the germline ends. CDR1 and CDR2 (germline): SGHTA, FQGNSA. The CDR3 covers 13 residues. This sequence joins TRBV7-2 and TRBJ2-2; D remains unclear. The receptor was isolated from a female donor in good health, serving as a healthy control. Sequencing used memory CD4+ T cells from blood. The DNA for the CDR3 is TGTGCCAGCAGCTTAATGAGCACCGGGGAGCTGTTTTTT. It specifies CASSLMSTGELFF.